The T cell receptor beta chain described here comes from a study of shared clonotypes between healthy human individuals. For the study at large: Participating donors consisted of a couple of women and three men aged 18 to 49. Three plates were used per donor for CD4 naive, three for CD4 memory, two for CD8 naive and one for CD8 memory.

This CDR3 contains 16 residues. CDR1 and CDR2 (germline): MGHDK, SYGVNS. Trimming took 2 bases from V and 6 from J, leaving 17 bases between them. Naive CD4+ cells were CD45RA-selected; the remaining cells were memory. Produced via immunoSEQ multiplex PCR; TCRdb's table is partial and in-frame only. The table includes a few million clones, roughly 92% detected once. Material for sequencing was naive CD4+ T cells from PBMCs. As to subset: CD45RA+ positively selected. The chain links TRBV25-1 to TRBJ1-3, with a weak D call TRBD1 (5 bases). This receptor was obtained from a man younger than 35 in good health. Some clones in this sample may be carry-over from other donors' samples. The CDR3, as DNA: TGTGCCAGCAGTGAACCTCAAGGCAGGGCCTTAAACACCATATATTTT. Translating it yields CASSEPQGRALNTIYF. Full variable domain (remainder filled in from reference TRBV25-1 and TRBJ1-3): EADIYQTPRYLVIGTGKKITLECSQTMGHDKMYWYQQDPGMELHLIHYSYGVNSTEKGDLSSESTVSRIRTEHFPLTLESARPSHTSQYLCASSEPQGRALNTIYFGEGSWLTVV.